Each of the 20 T cell receptor beta chains below was sequenced from the same sample in a study of blood T cell repertoires in COVID-19. The table came from immunoSEQ multiplex PCR; TCRdb's copy has only in-frame clones and leaves some out. There are approximately 230,000 clones in the sample; 70% to 85% occur only once, and about 15% lies in the top ten. Sequences were obtained from PBMCs or T cells enriched from blood (not recorded which). All receptors come from a man aged 35-49 years who had recovered from COVID-19.

In its sample, this clone was seen once. This chain uses TRBV30 with TRBJ2-7; unclear D gene. CDR3 size: 11 residues. Germline V gene lookup returns CDR1 GTSNPN and CDR2 SVGIG (reference sequence). The V and J ends lost 5 bases and 4 bases respectively, with 9 bases between them. The CDR3 coding sequence is TGTGCCTGGGTCTCCCCGTACGAGCAGTACTTC. This gives the protein CAWVSPYEQYF.

This rearrangement joins TRBV18 to TRBJ2-2; the D gene is possibly TRBD2 (5 bases). The CDR3 is 17 residues long. V was clipped by 3 bases and J by 0 bases, with 14 bases between them. The germline CDR1 and CDR2 sequences are KGHSH and LQKENI. The CDR3 reads CASSPPGLGSNTGELFF. CDR3 coding DNA: TGTGCCAGCTCACCGCCTGGACTGGGATCGAACACCGGGGAGCTGTTTTTT.

The chain carries TRBV24-1 and TRBJ2-3; 7 bases fit TRBD2. The germline V gene encodes CDR1 KGHDR and CDR2 SFDVKD. Losses at the gene ends were 6 bases for V and 5 bases for J; bases not matched to a gene: 10. The CDR3 is 15 amino acids. The CDR3 region is CATSYSRGSGDTQYF. CDR3 sequence (DNA): TGTGCCACCAGTTACTCGCGGGGGTCCGGAGATACGCAGTATTTT.

The gene calls are TRBV7-2 and TRBJ2-1; 11 bases are a match to TRBD1. Trimming took 3 bases from V and 9 from J; bases not matched to a gene: 10. The CDR3 is 16 residues long. The germline V gene encodes CDR1 SGHTA and CDR2 FQGNSA. In DNA, the CDR3 is TGTGCCAGCAGCTTGGGTGGAGGACAGGGGGCTGGTGAGCAGTTCTTC. Protein sequence: CASSLGGGQGAGEQFF.

V usage is TRBV7-9 and J usage is TRBJ2-7, with 7 bases that match TRBD1. J was trimmed by 1 base and V by 5 bases; bases with no gene match: 17. Germline V gives CDR1 SEHNR, CDR2 FQNEAQ (reference sequence). The CDR3 loop spans 18 amino acids. DNA for the CDR3: TGTGCCAGCAGCCCTTGGGGGCCGACAGGGAAGGTATCCTACGAGCAGTACTTC. This gives the protein CASSPWGPTGKVSYEQYF.

This clone was seen repeatedly, ten times or more. This sequence joins TRBV7-2 and TRBJ1-2, with 10 bases that match TRBD1. After removal of 4 bases from V and 7 bases from J, the junction contained 6 bases not matched to a gene. The CDR3 is 14 amino acids. Germline V gene data show CDR1 as SGHTA and CDR2 as FQGNSA. CDR3 in amino acids: CASSSRDRGVGYTF. CDR3 sequence (DNA): TGTGCCAGCAGCTCTCGGGACAGGGGCGTTGGCTACACCTTC.

As for this clone: Since a much larger clone is just one base distant, this may be a read error. Other DNA sequences of this sample code for an identical CDR3. The V and J genes are TRBV7-6 and TRBJ2-4; 7 positions match TRBD2. Germline V lookup: CDR1 SGHVS, CDR2 FNYEAQ. The J segment lost 8 bases and the V segment lost 3 bases, leaving 4 bases of the junction unmatched. The CDR3 covers 13 residues. CDR3 region: CASSLGGQDIQYF. DNA of the CDR3: TGTGCCAGCAGCTTGGGAGGGCAGGACATTCAGTACTTC.

V is TRBV6-1 and J is TRBJ1-2; 8 nucleotides match TRBD1. With V trimmed by 3 bases and J by 6 bases, 9 bases remained unmatched. The germline V gene encodes CDR1 MNHNS and CDR2 SASEGT. The CDR3 is 15 amino acids. The CDR3 spells CASSEMGQVVDGYTF. For the CDR3, the DNA is TGTGCCAGCAGTGAGATGGGACAGGTTGTTGATGGCTACACCTTC.

This clone was seen only once. The chain employs TRBV12-3 or TRBV12-4 and TRBJ1-2; no clear D. CDR3 length equals 12 residues. Trimming took 8 bases from V and 5 from J, leaving 12 bases between them. The CDR3 sequence: CASGLTIYGYTF. In DNA, the CDR3 is TGTGCCAGCGGCTTAACGATTTATGGCTACACCTTC.

In DNA form, the CDR3 reads TGTGCCACCAGCAGAGACCCAGGGGTTTCTGGAAACACCATATATTTT. This translates into CATSRDPGVSGNTIYF. J is TRBJ1-3 and V is TRBV15; D may be TRBD1 (6 bases). This CDR3 region has 16 residues. V was pared by 0 bases and J by 1 base, with 10 bases between. Germline V gene data show CDR1 as LNHNV and CDR2 as YYDKDF (reference sequence).

DNA of the CDR3: TGTGCCAGCAGGGGGGGACAGGGGGCGCCCGGGGCCAACGTCCTGACTTTC. Its translation is CASRGGQGAPGANVLTF. The chain couples TRBV2 to TRBJ2-6; 12 nucleotides agree with TRBD1. Germline-derived CDR1 and CDR2 are SNHLY and FYNNEI. The CDR3 runs 17 residues. Trimming at V came to 6 bases and at J to 4 bases, leaving 7 bases not matched to a gene.

This chain joins TRBV25-1 and TRBJ2-3; D unclear. Between the trimmed V and J ends, which lost 11 bases and 0 bases, there was a span of 9 bases. Germline lookup yields CDR1 MGHDK and CDR2 SYGVNS. CDR3 length: 12 residues. CDR3 DNA sequence: TGTGCCGTGGCCAGAAGCACAGATACGCAGTATTTT. Amino acids: CAVARSTDTQYF.

This chain joins TRBV12-3 or TRBV12-4 and TRBJ1-1; no reliable D call. The V and J ends lost 6 bases and 1 base respectively, with 3 bases between them. The CDR3 is 11 amino acids. CDR3 in amino acids: CASRANTEAFF. CDR3 DNA sequence: TGTGCCAGCAGGGCGAACACTGAAGCTTTCTTT.

This clone was observed once. The chain uses TRBV11-2 and TRBJ2-2, with 8 bases fitting TRBD2. This CDR3 has 14 amino acids. Germline V gene sequence: CDR1 SGHAT, CDR2 FQNNGV. The V segment lost 2 bases and the J segment 6 bases; nucleotides outside the gene matches: 2. The chain's CDR3 is CASSLRTSSGELFF. The CDR3 coding sequence is TGTGCCAGCAGCTTAAGGACTAGCTCCGGGGAGCTGTTTTTT.

The V call is TRBV7-3, the J call TRBJ1-1; the match to TRBD1 covers 7 bases. V was pared by 5 bases and J by 1 base, with 7 bases of the junction left unmatched. This CDR3 contains 15 residues. CDR1 SGHTA and CDR2 FQGTGA come from the germline V gene. The CDR3 protein is CASSQFGQANTEAFF. Written as DNA, the CDR3 is TGTGCCAGCAGCCAATTCGGACAGGCGAACACTGAAGCTTTCTTT.

The chain couples TRBV29-1 to TRBJ1-1; D not certain. Trimming stripped 6 bases from V and 1 base from J, with 6 bases between. The CDR3 contains 11 residues. Germline CDR1 reads SQVTM; CDR2 reads ANQGSEA. DNA for the CDR3: TGCAGCGTACACAAGAACACTGAAGCTTTCTTT. Translated: CSVHKNTEAFF.

The rearrangement uses TRBV6-4 and TRBJ2-2; D is perhaps TRBD2 (6 bases). This CDR3 region has 13 residues. Trimming stripped 6 bases from V and 4 bases from J, with 9 bases between. The germline V gene encodes CDR1 MRHNA and CDR2 SNTAGT. CDR3 bases: TGTGCCAGCAGAGCGGGTAGCACCGGGGAGCTGTTTTTT. It translates to CASRAGSTGELFF.

The rearrangement uses TRBV11-2 and TRBJ1-1, with a weak D call TRBD1 (6 bases). In germline, CDR1 is SGHAT, CDR2 FQNNGV. The CDR3 runs to 12 residues. V shed 5 bases and J shed 6 bases, with 10 bases lying between them. This CDR3 is CASSLTGSEAFF. The DNA for the CDR3 is TGTGCCAGCAGCCTTACAGGGTCTGAAGCTTTCTTT.

The J gene is TRBJ1-6, the V gene TRBV6-5; D unresolved. CDR3 size: 14 residues. The germline CDR1 and CDR2 sequences are MNHEY and SVGAGI. V was cut by 7 bases and J by 0 bases, with 7 bases left in between. The CDR3 is CASMEGSYNSPLHF. CDR3 bases: TGTGCCAGCATGGAGGGCTCCTATAATTCACCCCTCCACTTT.

This clone was observed once. V and J are TRBV5-1 and TRBJ1-1, with D perhaps matching TRBD1 (5 bases). Trimming cost V 3 bases and J 0 bases, with 12 bases left between them. CDR1 SGHRS and CDR2 YFSETQ come from the germline V gene. The CDR3 contains 15 residues. CDR3 amino acids: CASSYGRGLNTEAFF. The CDR3 region has the DNA TGCGCCAGCAGCTATGGGCGGGGGTTGAACACTGAAGCTTTCTTT.